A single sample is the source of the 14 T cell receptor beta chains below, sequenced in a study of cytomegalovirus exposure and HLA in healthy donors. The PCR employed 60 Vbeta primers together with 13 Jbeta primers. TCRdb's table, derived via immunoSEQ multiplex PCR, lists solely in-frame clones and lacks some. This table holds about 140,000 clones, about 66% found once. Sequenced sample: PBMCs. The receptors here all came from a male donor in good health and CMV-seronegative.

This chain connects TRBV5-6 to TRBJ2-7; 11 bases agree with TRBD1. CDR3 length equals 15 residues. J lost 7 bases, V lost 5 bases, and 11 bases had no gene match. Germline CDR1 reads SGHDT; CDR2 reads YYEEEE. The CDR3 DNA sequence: TGTGCCAGCAGGTATTCGCCGGGACAGGGGGGGGAGCAGTACTTC. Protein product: CASRYSPGQGGEQYF.

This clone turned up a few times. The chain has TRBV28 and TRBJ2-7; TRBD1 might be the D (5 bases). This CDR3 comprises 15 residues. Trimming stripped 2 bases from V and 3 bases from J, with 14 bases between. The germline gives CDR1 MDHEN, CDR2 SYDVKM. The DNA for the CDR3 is TGTGCCAGCAGTTTACACGCAGGGCGATACTACGAGCAGTACTTC. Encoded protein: CASSLHAGRYYEQYF.

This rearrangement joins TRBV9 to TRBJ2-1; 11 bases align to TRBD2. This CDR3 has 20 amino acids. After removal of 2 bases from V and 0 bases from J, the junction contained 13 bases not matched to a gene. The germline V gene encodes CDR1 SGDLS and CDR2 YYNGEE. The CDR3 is CASSVHFMGLADLSYNEQFF. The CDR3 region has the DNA TGTGCCAGCAGCGTTCATTTTATGGGACTAGCGGATCTCTCCTACAATGAGCAGTTCTTC.

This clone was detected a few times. CDR3 DNA: TGTGCCAGTAGGGACAGGCTTCGGGCTATCGGCTACACCTTC. Its protein product is CASRDRLRAIGYTF. The J gene is TRBJ1-2, the V gene TRBV19; 7 nucleotides match TRBD1. V gave up 6 bases and J gave up 8 bases; unmatched junction bases: 12. CDR1 and CDR2 (germline): LNHDA, SQIVND (reference sequence). This CDR3 contains 14 residues.

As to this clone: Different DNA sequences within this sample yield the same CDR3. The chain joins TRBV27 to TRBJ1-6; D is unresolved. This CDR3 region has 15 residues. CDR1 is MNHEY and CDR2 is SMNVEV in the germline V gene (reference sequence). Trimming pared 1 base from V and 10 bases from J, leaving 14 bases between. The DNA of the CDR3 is TGTGCCAGCAGTTTATTGACTAGGCGAGGGTCACCCCTCCACTTT. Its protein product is CASSLLTRRGSPLHF.

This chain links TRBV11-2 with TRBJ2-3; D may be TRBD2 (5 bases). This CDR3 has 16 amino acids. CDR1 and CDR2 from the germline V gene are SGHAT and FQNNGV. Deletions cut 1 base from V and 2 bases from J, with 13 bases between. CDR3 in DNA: TGTGCCAGCAGCTTAGGTGTCAAGCGGAACACAGATACGCAGTATTTT. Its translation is CASSLGVKRNTDTQYF.

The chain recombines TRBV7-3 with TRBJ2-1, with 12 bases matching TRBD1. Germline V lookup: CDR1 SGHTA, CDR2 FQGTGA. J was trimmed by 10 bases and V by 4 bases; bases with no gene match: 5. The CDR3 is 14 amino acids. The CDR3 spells CASSWGQGAGEQFF. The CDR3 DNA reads TGTGCCAGCAGCTGGGGACAGGGGGCAGGAGAGCAGTTCTTC.

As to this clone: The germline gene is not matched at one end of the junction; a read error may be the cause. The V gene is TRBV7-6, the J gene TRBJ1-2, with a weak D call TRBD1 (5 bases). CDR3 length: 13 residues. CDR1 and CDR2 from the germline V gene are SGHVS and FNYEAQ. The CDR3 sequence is CASSLDRDYGYTF. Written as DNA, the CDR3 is TGTGCCAGCAGCTTAGATCGGGACTATGGTTACACCTTC.

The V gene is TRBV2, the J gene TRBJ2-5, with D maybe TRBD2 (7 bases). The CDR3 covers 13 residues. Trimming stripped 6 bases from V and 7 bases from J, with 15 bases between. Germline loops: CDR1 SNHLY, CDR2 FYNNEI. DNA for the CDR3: TGTGCCAGCAGGGTGGAGAGGGGGGGGACCCAGTACTTC. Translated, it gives CASRVERGGTQYF.

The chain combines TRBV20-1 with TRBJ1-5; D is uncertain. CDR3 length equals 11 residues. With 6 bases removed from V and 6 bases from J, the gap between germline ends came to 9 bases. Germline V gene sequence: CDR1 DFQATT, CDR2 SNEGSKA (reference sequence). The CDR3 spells CSAPGSQPQHF. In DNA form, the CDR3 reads TGCAGTGCCCCCGGGAGTCAGCCCCAGCATTTT.

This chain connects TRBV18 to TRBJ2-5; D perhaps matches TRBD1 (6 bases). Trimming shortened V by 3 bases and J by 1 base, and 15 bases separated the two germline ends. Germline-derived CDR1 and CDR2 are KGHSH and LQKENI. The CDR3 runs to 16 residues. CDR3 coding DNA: TGTGCCAGCTCACCCTACCGGGACACCCCCCAAGAGACCCAGTACTTC. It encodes CASSPYRDTPQETQYF.

The CDR3 loop reads CASSLGRGGNTIYF. The DNA of the CDR3 is TGTGCCAGCAGCTTGGGCAGGGGTGGAAACACCATATATTTT. The rearrangement links TRBV5-4 to TRBJ1-3, with D possibly TRBD1 on 6 matching bases. The CDR3 loop spans 14 amino acids. V was pared by 0 bases and J by 3 bases, with 7 bases between. CDR1 and CDR2 from the germline V gene are SGHNT and YYREEE (reference sequence).

The CDR3 reads CASRMDRGVSTGELFF. CDR3 in DNA: TGTGCCAGCAGAATGGACAGGGGCGTTAGCACCGGGGAGCTGTTTTTT. This chain links TRBV5-4 with TRBJ2-2, with TRBD1 matching 9 bases. The CDR3 extends over 16 amino acids. CDR1 is SGHNT, CDR2 YYREEE, per germline (reference sequence). The V and J ends lost 5 bases and 4 bases, in that order; junction bases with no gene match: 9.

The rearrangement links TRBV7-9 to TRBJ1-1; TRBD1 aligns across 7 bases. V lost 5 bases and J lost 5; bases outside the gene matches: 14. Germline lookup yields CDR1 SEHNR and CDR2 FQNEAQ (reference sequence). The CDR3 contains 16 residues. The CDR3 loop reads CASSPRQGMVVTEAFF. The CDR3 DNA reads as TGTGCCAGCAGCCCTCGACAGGGAATGGTCGTAACTGAAGCTTTCTTT.